This TCR beta chain was captured in a study of memory B cells and T cells in multiple sclerosis. Study-wide findings and caveats: Compartments had unequal clone-set sizes, affecting shared clonotype counts.

Sequencing used immunoSEQ multiplex PCR; TCRdb keeps in-frame clones, though not all of them. The top ten clones hold less than 3.5% of a sample with tens of thousands of clones, about 83% of them seen once. As to this clone: Antigen unknown.

Per the germline V gene, CDR1 is SQVTM and CDR2 is ANQGSEA. V was trimmed by 0 bases and J by 8 bases, leaving 6 bases between them. The CDR3 has 11 residues. Stimulus-free culture yielded autoproliferating CFSE-dim and non-proliferating CFSE-high T cells, each sequenced separately. Replicate wells were pooled after six to eight days of stimulus-free culture of roughly 5x10^7 CFSE-labeled PBMCs. The PBMCs received about 0.5 uM CFSE and serum-free culture with no added stimuli. The sequencing input was PBMCs from blood kept in culture. V gene TRBV29-1 combines with J gene TRBJ2-3; D is uncertain. This receptor was identified in a human donor with multiple sclerosis. The CDR3 coding sequence is TGCAGCGTTGAAGATACCCCTACGCAGTATTTT. Amino acid sequence: CSVEDTPTQYF.